This record covers a single TCR beta chain. Its antigen remains unidentified. The input lacks base qualities; no much larger clone sits a single base away. This sample was included in a study of identical twins (dated by TCRdb to 2015 to 2016). Describing the broader study: To test whether fetal clonotypes persist, this study deep-sequenced TCR alpha and beta repertoires from monozygotic twins, from unrelated adults of various ages, and from cord blood. To rule out contamination, replicate twin experiments were performed at different times with different library preparation protocols. The full study reports these points: Out-of-frame TCR alpha sequences shared between twins showed an excess of low generation-probability sequences compared with coincidental sharing between unrelated individuals. Because the same donors could not be followed over many years, conclusions were based on cross-sectional statistical analysis. Invariant T cells such as MAIT and iNKT could partly confound zero-insertion analyses, although diverse VJ usage argued against such confounding for most clonotypes. Excess twin sharing in beta out-of-frame sequences was weaker because fewer shared sequences lowered the signal-to-noise ratio. Recombination models systematically underestimated out-of-frame TCR alpha sharing in monozygotic twins but agreed with sharing between unrelated individuals. Fewer insertions were carried by abundant cord blood beta clonotypes; a weaker similar trend was observed in young adult naive repertoires, while no such trend was observed in memory repertoires.

Preparation of the library involved 5' RACE. TCRdb shows the sequencer as Illumina HiSeq 2000. Template switching added a universal primer binding site, and the final cDNA carried a unique molecular identifier that allowed TCR cDNA molecules to be counted accurately. Specific primers in the conserved constant-segment region were used to synthesize first-strand cDNA for the TCR alpha and beta chains. Each cDNA library was double barcoded, with a SMART-Mk sample barcode plus Illumina barcodes, to control for contamination. Two successive PCR steps introduced TruSeq adapter sequences along with Illumina sample barcodes. Sequencing of the TCR alpha and beta cDNA libraries was done on the Illumina HiSeq platform using custom primers. Per the original workflow: MiGEC was used to process raw reads and extract unique molecular identifiers, and MiXCR was used to find CDR3 positions. For each individual, recombination models were inferred using an EM algorithm with the repgenHMM and IGoR tools. The tcR package in R was used for shared clonotype analysis, with sharing normalized by the product of cloneset sizes. Out-of-frame nonproductive sequences were analyzed to study raw recombination free of thymic and clonal selection effects. TCRdb reran the public reads through fastp at Q25 and MiXCR, keeping productive beta chains. Rows with one shared CDR3 protein collapse into an entry with the most common genes and DNA. The V and J calls were not made by the authors but by TCRdb's processing. The sample records about 1.7 million distinct CDR3 sequences, about 32% of which are singletons. The ten largest clonotypes hold 0.25% to 0.3% of the sample.

All donors were healthy Caucasians. The TCR comes from a newborn girl in good health. The sequenced sample was cord blood.

The CDR3 reads as follows: CSARDWTGDDYGYTF. The nucleotides read TGCAGTGCTAGAGATTGGACAGGGGATGACTATGGCTACACCTTC. Rearrangement joined TRBV20-1 to TRBJ1-2; TRBD1 fits 9 bases in the junction. The CDR3 goes from the cysteine to the phenylalanine over 15 residues. Left in the record is the CDR3 DNA by itself, 45 bases read in frame from the first base. CDR1 and CDR2 are read off the germline V gene (reference sequence) as DFQATT and SNEGSKA. Germline trimming amounts to 0 bases on V and 3 bases on J, with 5 as the count of junction bases outside the gene matches.